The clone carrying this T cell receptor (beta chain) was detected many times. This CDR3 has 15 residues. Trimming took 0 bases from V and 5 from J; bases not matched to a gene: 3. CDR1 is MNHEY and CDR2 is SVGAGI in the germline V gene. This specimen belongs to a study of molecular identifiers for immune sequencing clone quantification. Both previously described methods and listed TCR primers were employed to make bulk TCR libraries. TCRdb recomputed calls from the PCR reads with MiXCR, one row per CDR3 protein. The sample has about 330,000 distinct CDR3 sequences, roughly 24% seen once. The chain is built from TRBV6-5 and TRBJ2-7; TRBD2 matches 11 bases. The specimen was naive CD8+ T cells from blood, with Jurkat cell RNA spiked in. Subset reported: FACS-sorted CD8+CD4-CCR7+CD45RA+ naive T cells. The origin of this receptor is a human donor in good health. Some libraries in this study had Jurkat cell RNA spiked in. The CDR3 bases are TGTGCCAGCAGTTACTCACTAGCGGGAGTGAACGAGCAGTACTTC. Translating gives CASSYSLAGVNEQYF.